Listed below are T cell receptor beta chains from one sample, sequenced in a study of identical twins' blood T cells. MiXCR was run by TCRdb on the 5' RACE reads, yielding one entry per CDR3 protein. The sample shows fewer than 450,000 distinct CDR3 sequences, over 25% of them seen only once. Sequenced material: PBMCs. Receptors originate from a woman between 18 and 50 years old in good health. The CDR3 runs from the conserved cysteine through the conserved F or W. A D gene is named only where the DNA matches it firmly. Some rows have no size entry. The others give once, few or many, or a class for an expanded clone.

d_gene: .; v_gene: TRBV3-1; abundance: few; j_gene: TRBJ1-2; CDR3aa: CASSPSINYGYTF; CDR3nt: TGTGCCAGCAGCCCCTCCATCAACTATGGCTACACCTTC
d_gene: .; v_gene: TRBV10-3; abundance: .; j_gene: TRBJ2-1; CDR3aa: CAISERDSYQFF; CDR3nt: TGTGCCATCAGTGAGCGGGACTCCTACCAGTTCTTC
d_gene: TRBD2; v_gene: TRBV29-1; abundance: few; j_gene: TRBJ2-7; CDR3aa: CSVDSASGVHEQYF; CDR3nt: TGCAGCGTTGACTCGGCTAGCGGGGTCCACGAGCAGTACTTC
d_gene: .; v_gene: TRBV2; abundance: few; j_gene: TRBJ2-1; CDR3aa: CASVVGEQFF; CDR3nt: TGTGCCAGCGTAGTCGGTGAGCAGTTCTTC
d_gene: .; v_gene: TRBV7-9; abundance: .; j_gene: TRBJ1-1; CDR3aa: CASSILQGGTEAFF; CDR3nt: TGCGCCAGCAGCATACTACAGGGTGGCACTGAAGCTTTCTTT
d_gene: .; v_gene: TRBV15; abundance: .; j_gene: TRBJ1-3; CDR3aa: CATSFGSRGSGNTIYF; CDR3nt: TGTGCCACCAGCTTCGGTTCTCGGGGCTCTGGAAACACCATATATTTT
d_gene: .; v_gene: TRBV20-1; abundance: few; j_gene: TRBJ2-7; CDR3aa: CSARDPAGTTYEQYF; CDR3nt: TGCAGTGCTAGAGACCCCGCAGGGACCACCTACGAGCAGTACTTC
d_gene: .; v_gene: TRBV20-1; abundance: many; j_gene: TRBJ2-3; CDR3aa: CSARRTRTTDTQYF; CDR3nt: TGCAGTGCTAGAAGGACTCGCACCACAGATACGCAGTATTTT
d_gene: TRBD2; v_gene: TRBV29-1; abundance: few; j_gene: TRBJ2-4; CDR3aa: CSVEGGSLNIQYF; CDR3nt: TGCAGCGTTGAAGGCGGGAGCTTGAACATTCAGTACTTC
d_gene: .; v_gene: TRBV5-1; abundance: .; j_gene: TRBJ1-2; CDR3aa: CTSSFRAINGYTF; CDR3nt: TGCACCAGCAGCTTTCGAGCAATCAATGGCTACACCTTC
d_gene: .; v_gene: TRBV6-5; abundance: medium-sized; j_gene: TRBJ1-2; CDR3aa: CASSQESLPAGYTF; CDR3nt: TGTGCCAGCAGTCAAGAGTCCTTACCCGCTGGCTACACCTTC
d_gene: .; v_gene: TRBV20-1; abundance: .; j_gene: TRBJ2-5; CDR3aa: CSARDVGAETQYF; CDR3nt: TGCAGTGCTAGAGACGTGGGAGCAGAGACCCAGTACTTC
d_gene: .; v_gene: TRBV27; abundance: .; j_gene: TRBJ2-2; CDR3aa: CASSGGFDTGELFF; CDR3nt: TGTGCCAGCAGTGGGGGGTTTGACACCGGGGAGCTGTTTTTT
d_gene: .; v_gene: TRBV20-1; abundance: .; j_gene: TRBJ1-2; CDR3aa: CSAIEDGYTF; CDR3nt: TGCAGTGCTATCGAGGATGGCTACACCTTC
d_gene: TRBD2; v_gene: TRBV20-1; abundance: few; j_gene: TRBJ2-3; CDR3aa: CSARDPGGGRTDTQYF; CDR3nt: TGCAGTGCTAGAGACCCCGGGGGCGGGAGGACAGATACGCAGTATTTT
d_gene: TRBD1; v_gene: TRBV6-6; abundance: few; j_gene: TRBJ2-6; CDR3aa: CASSRQGFGANVLTF; CDR3nt: TGTGCCAGCAGCCGACAGGGTTTTGGGGCCAACGTCCTGACTTTC
d_gene: TRBD1; v_gene: TRBV2; abundance: many; j_gene: TRBJ1-2; CDR3aa: CASSTTGYGYTF; CDR3nt: TGTGCCAGCAGCACGACAGGGTATGGCTACACCTTC
d_gene: .; v_gene: TRBV18; abundance: .; j_gene: TRBJ1-1; CDR3aa: CASSPPSTVNTEAFF; CDR3nt: TGTGCCAGCTCACCACCCTCCACCGTGAACACTGAAGCTTTCTTT
d_gene: TRBD2; v_gene: TRBV20-1; abundance: few; j_gene: TRBJ2-1; CDR3aa: CSAILPGLAGGYRSYNEQFF; CDR3nt: TGCAGTGCTATATTACCGGGACTAGCGGGGGGGTATAGGTCCTACAATGAGCAGTTCTTC
d_gene: .; v_gene: TRBV19; abundance: .; j_gene: TRBJ1-1; CDR3aa: CAILGSSTEAFF; CDR3nt: TGTGCCATTTTGGGCTCGAGCACTGAAGCTTTCTTT
d_gene: TRBD1; v_gene: TRBV14; abundance: .; j_gene: TRBJ1-1; CDR3aa: CASSQVPGQGGNTEAFF; CDR3nt: TGTGCCAGCAGCCAAGTCCCCGGACAGGGGGGGAACACTGAAGCTTTCTTT
d_gene: TRBD1; v_gene: TRBV5-1; abundance: .; j_gene: TRBJ1-1; CDR3aa: CASGLGTGQVNTEAFF; CDR3nt: TGCGCCAGCGGACTTGGGACAGGGCAAGTGAACACTGAAGCTTTCTTT
d_gene: .; v_gene: TRBV7-9; abundance: .; j_gene: TRBJ1-4; CDR3aa: CASSLDTNNEKLFF; CDR3nt: TGTGCCAGCAGCTTAGACACTAATAATGAAAAACTGTTTTTT
d_gene: .; v_gene: TRBV20-1; abundance: .; j_gene: TRBJ2-1; CDR3aa: CSARDPGEQFF; CDR3nt: TGCAGTGCTAGAGATCCGGGGGAGCAGTTCTTC
d_gene: .; v_gene: TRBV3-1; abundance: .; j_gene: TRBJ2-1; CDR3aa: CASSHWTGGYNEQFF; CDR3nt: TGTGCCAGCAGCCATTGGACTGGAGGATACAATGAGCAGTTCTTC